The source of this T cell receptor (beta chain) is a study of T cells after somatic rescue of genetic block. The germline V and J ends were trimmed by 0 bases and 9 bases, with 8 bases remaining between them. Germline CDR1 is SGHVS and CDR2 is FQNEAQ. The CDR3 totals 13 residues. The repertoire was sequenced with immunoSEQ multiplex PCR; TCRdb's copy has only in-frame clones and lacks some. The table shows roughly 70,000 clones, with just over 90% occurring only once. V usage is TRBV7-8 and J usage is TRBJ2-2; D remains ambiguous. The material sequenced was peripheral blood mononuclear cells (PBMCs). This sequence originates from a man in his forties. The CDR3 DNA sequence: TGTGCCAGCAGCTTAGCCCAGGCCCGGGAGCTGTTTTTT. Translated, it gives CASSLAQARELFF.